These T cell receptor beta chains were read from a single sample in a study of blood T cell repertoires in COVID-19. The method was immunoSEQ multiplex PCR; TCRdb's version includes in-frame clones alone and lacks a portion of them. Of more than 75,000 clones in the sample, around 90% were seen once. The sequenced sample consisted of peripheral blood. The source is a man aged 50 to 60 with COVID-19, enrolled during active disease. The CDR3 runs from the conserved cysteine through the conserved F or W. The order of the fields is V gene, J gene, clone size, D gene, CDR3 DNA, CDR3 protein. The D gene is left open where the match is weak. Where a row states a size, it is once, few, many or the class of an expanded clone; other rows omit it.

>TRBV5-5|TRBJ1-2|NA|TRBD1
TGTGCCAGCAGCTTCCTAGACAGGGCTTTAGGCTACACCTTC
CASSFLDRALGYTF
>TRBV5-1|TRBJ2-7|NA|NA
TGCGCCAGCAGCCCGTCTACCAACTCCTACGAGCAGTACTTC
CASSPSTNSYEQYF
>TRBV10-3|TRBJ1-6|NA|NA
TGTGCCATCGGGAGGGATAATTCACCCCTCCACTTT
CAIGRDNSPLHF
>TRBV19|TRBJ1-6|NA|NA
TGTGCCAGTCGGGGGGGGGACGGGTCACCCCTCCACTTT
CASRGGDGSPLHF
>TRBV30|TRBJ2-3|NA|TRBD1
TGTGCCTGCCGGGACAGGGGTGGCCCCAGCACAGATACGCAGTATTTT
CACRDRGGPSTDTQYF
>TRBV19|TRBJ1-2|once|NA
TGTGCCAGTAGAGCAAGAAACTATGGCTACACCTTC
CASRARNYGYTF
>TRBV5-1|TRBJ1-1|NA|NA
TGCGCCAGCAGCTTGGGATACGGGAACACTGAAGCTTTCTTT
CASSLGYGNTEAFF
>TRBV19|TRBJ2-3|few|NA
TGTGCCAGTAGTACCGGGACTCTAGGTACGCAGTATTTT
CASSTGTLGTQYF
>TRBV4-1|TRBJ1-2|NA|NA
TGCGCCAGCAGCCAAGCTGACGGGAACTATGGCTACACCTTC
CASSQADGNYGYTF
>TRBV29-1|TRBJ1-5|NA|NA
TGCAGCGCTGCGACAGACCTAGATCAGCCCCAGCATTTT
CSAATDLDQPQHF
>TRBV15|TRBJ2-1|NA|TRBD2
TGTGCCACCAGCACAAGGGGCGGGGGTGAAACCTCCTACAATGAGCAGTTCTTC
CATSTRGGGETSYNEQFF
>TRBV19|TRBJ1-5|NA|NA
TGTGCCAGTAGTATTGGGGGAGGGGGCAATCAGCCCCAGCATTTT
CASSIGGGGNQPQHF
>TRBV19|TRBJ1-1|NA|TRBD1
TGTGCCAGTAGTATTCCGGGACAGGGGGGCACTGAAGCTTTCTTT
CASSIPGQGGTEAFF
>TRBV4-1|TRBJ2-1|NA|TRBD2
TGCGCCAGCAGCCAAGGCATAGCGGGGGTCTCCTACAATGAGCAGTTCTTC
CASSQGIAGVSYNEQFF
>TRBV5-4|TRBJ1-1|NA|NA
TGTGCCAGCAGCCCCACACAGAACACTGAAGCTTTCTTT
CASSPTQNTEAFF
>TRBV5-4|TRBJ1-2|NA|TRBD1
TGTGCCAGCAGCCGGACAGGAGCGGTTTATGGCTACACCTTC
CASSRTGAVYGYTF
>TRBV6-2/TRBV6-3|TRBJ2-1|NA|TRBD2
TGTGCCAGCAGTTACCCCCGCGGGGGGCTCGGGGATGAGCAGTTCTTC
CASSYPRGGLGDEQFF